The 8 T cell receptor beta chains in this list originate from one sample, sequenced in a study of T-cell reconstitution after alpha-beta-depleted transplantation in children. Preparation of the TCRbeta library involved a method that used unique molecular identifiers. TCRdb used MiXCR to reprocess the PCR reads, holding one entry per CDR3 protein. The data show 440,000 or so distinct CDR3 sequences, approximately 10% seen once. The sequencing used PBMCs from the stem cell graft donor, collected from the stem cell graft. The source is a human donor who donated a stem cell graft to a child with acute myeloid leukemia.

CDR3 sequence (DNA): TGTGCCAGCAGGCCACATAACGGGACAGGGAACACTGAAGCTTTCTTT. Translated: CASRPHNGTGNTEAFF. The chain recombines TRBV21-1 with TRBJ1-1; the D call TRBD1 from the table was never checked on the DNA. TRBV21-1 is recorded as a pseudogene. The CDR3 is 16 amino acids.

This clonotype came up a few times. V usage is TRBV5-1 and J usage is TRBJ1-3, with D tentatively TRBD1 (5 bases). Germline CDR1 SGHRS, CDR2 YFSETQ. Trimming removed 7 bases from V and 0 bases from J, with 17 bases in between. The length of the CDR3 is 16 residues. The CDR3: CASHGTAETSGNTIYF. CDR3 sequence (DNA): TGCGCCAGCCACGGGACGGCGGAGACCTCTGGAAACACCATATATTTT.

This clonotype was seen a handful of times. The rearrangement joins TRBV12-3 or TRBV12-4 to TRBJ2-3; TRBD2 might be the D (6 bases). The V gene lost 3 bases and the J gene lost 7 bases, with 20 bases spanning the gap. This CDR3 region has 16 residues. The CDR3 region is CASSLTSVGSDYTQYF. The CDR3 DNA is TGTGCCAGCAGTTTGACGAGCGTCGGGAGTGATTATACGCAGTATTTT.

This chain joins TRBV7-2 and TRBJ2-1, with 9 positions matching TRBD1. Germline trimming cut 1 base from V and 4 bases from J; bases unmatched to any gene: 11. From germline, CDR1 is SGHTA and CDR2 FQGNSA. The CDR3 is 18 residues long. CDR3 nucleotide sequence: TGTGCCAGCAGCTTAGGGCGTGCGGGGACAGGGCGGTACAATGAGCAGTTCTTC. Encoded protein: CASSLGRAGTGRYNEQFF.

This clonotype was counted once. Given a much more abundant clone one base away, this may be a read error. The chain has TRBV5-1 and TRBJ2-1, with TRBD2 matching 11 bases. Trimming at V came to 3 bases and at J to 6 bases, leaving 8 bases not matched to a gene. The germline V gene encodes CDR1 SGHRS and CDR2 YFSETQ. The CDR3 runs 16 residues. This CDR3 reads CASSSGLAVGVNEQFF. The CDR3 bases are TGCGCCAGCAGCTCGGGACTAGCGGTTGGGGTCAATGAGCAGTTCTTC.

This clonotype was detected a few times. The chain links TRBV7-2 to TRBJ2-1, with D possibly being TRBD1 or TRBD2 (5 bases each). The CDR3 consists of 15 residues. The V and J ends lost 5 bases and 5 bases respectively, with 16 bases between them. In germline, CDR1 is SGHTA, CDR2 FQGNSA. CDR3 DNA: TGTGCCAGCAGCCCGGGGACCTCACGACACAATGAGCAGTTCTTC. This codes for CASSPGTSRHNEQFF.

This clonotype was observed many times. The rearrangement joins TRBV29-1 to TRBJ2-2, with D tentatively TRBD1 (5 bases). Germline loops: CDR1 SQVTM, CDR2 ANQGSEA. The CDR3 has 15 amino acids. Between the trimmed V and J ends, which lost 2 bases and 6 bases, there was a span of 16 bases. CDR3 in amino acids: CSVESTGIPAGELFF. For the CDR3, the DNA is TGCAGCGTTGAATCAACAGGAATCCCCGCCGGGGAGCTGTTTTTT.

This chain uses TRBV20-1 with TRBJ2-1; D is unclear. The CDR3 is made up of 13 amino acids. Trimming shortened V by 5 bases and J by 4 bases, and 12 bases separated the two germline ends. CDR1 DFQATT and CDR2 SNEGSKA come from the germline V gene (reference sequence). The CDR3 protein is CSAWTTQYNEQFF. CDR3 DNA: TGCAGTGCTTGGACCACCCAATACAATGAGCAGTTCTTC.